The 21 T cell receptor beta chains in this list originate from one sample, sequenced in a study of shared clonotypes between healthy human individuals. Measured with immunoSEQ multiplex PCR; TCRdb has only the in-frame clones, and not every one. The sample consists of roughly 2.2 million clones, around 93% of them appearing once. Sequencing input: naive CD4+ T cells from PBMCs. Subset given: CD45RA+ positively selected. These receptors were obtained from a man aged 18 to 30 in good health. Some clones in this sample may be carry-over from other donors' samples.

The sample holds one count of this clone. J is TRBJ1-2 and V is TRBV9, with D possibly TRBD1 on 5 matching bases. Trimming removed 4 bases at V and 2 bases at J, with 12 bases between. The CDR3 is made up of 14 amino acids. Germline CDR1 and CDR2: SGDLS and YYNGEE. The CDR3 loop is CASSTLGGNYGYTF. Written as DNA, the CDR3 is TGTGCCAGCAGCACCCTCGGGGGGAACTATGGCTACACCTTC.

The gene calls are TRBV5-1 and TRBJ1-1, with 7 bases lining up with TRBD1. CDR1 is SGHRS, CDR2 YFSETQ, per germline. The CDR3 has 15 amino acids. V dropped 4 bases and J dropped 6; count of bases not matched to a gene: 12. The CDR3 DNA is TGCGCCAGCAGCGAAGCACAGGGGCTTGACCCTGAAGCTTTCTTT. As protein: CASSEAQGLDPEAFF.

DNA of the CDR3: TGCGCCAGCAGCTTGAACCTCCAATCGGGCACTGAAGCTTTCTTT. Its protein product is CASSLNLQSGTEAFF. The rearrangement joins TRBV5-1 to TRBJ1-1; D not resolved. V was shortened by 1 base and J by 4 bases, with 14 bases between the two germline ends. The germline V gene encodes CDR1 SGHRS and CDR2 YFSETQ. The length of the CDR3 is 15 residues.

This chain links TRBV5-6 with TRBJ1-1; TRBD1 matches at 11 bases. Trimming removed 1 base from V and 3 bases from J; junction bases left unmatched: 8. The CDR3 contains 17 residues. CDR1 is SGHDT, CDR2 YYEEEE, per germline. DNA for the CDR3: TGTGCCAGCAGCTTGTGGACAGGGGGCGCCGGGGACACTGAAGCTTTCTTT. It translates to CASSLWTGGAGDTEAFF. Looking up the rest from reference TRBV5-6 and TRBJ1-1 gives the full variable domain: DAGVTQSPTHLIKTRGQQVTLRCSPKSGHDTVSWYQQALGQGPQFIFQYYEEEERQRGNFPDRFSGHQFPNYSSELNVNALLLGDSALYLCASSLWTGGAGDTEAFFGQGTRLTVV.

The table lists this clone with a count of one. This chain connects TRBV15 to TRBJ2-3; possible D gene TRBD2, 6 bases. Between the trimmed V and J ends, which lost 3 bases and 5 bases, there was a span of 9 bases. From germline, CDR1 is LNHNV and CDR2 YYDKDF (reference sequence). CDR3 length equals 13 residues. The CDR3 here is CATSRRLEDTQYF. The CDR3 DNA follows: TGTGCCACCAGCAGGCGACTAGAAGATACGCAGTATTTT. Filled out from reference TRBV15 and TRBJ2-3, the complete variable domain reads DAMVIQNPRYQVTQFGKPVTLSCSQTLNHNVMYWYQQKSSQAPKLLFHYYDKDFNNEADTPDNFQSRRPNTSFCFLDIRSPGLGDTAMYLCATSRRLEDTQYFGPGTRLTVL.

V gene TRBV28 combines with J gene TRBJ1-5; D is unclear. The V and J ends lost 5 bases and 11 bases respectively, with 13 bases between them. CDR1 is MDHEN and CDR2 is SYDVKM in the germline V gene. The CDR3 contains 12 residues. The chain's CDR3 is CASSQLSGAQHF. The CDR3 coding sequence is TGTGCCAGCAGTCAGCTTAGCGGGGCCCAGCATTTT.

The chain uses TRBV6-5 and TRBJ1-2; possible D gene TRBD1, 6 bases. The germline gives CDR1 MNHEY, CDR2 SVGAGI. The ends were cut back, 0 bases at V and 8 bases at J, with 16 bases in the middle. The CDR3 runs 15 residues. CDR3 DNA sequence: TGTGCCAGCAGTTACTCGGGTACAGGGTTTATCGGCTACACCTTC. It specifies CASSYSGTGFIGYTF.

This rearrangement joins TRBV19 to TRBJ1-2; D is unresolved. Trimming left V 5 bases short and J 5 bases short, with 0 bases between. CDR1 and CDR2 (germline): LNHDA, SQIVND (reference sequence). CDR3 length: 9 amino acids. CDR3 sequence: CASSYGYTF. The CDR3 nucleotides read TGTGCCAGTAGTTATGGCTACACCTTC.

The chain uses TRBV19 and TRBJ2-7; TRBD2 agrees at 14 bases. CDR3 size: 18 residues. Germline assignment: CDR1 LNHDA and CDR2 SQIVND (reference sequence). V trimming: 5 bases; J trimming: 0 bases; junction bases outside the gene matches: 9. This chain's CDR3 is CASSQGTSGSGSSYEQYF. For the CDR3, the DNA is TGTGCCAGTAGTCAAGGGACTAGCGGGAGCGGTAGCTCCTACGAGCAGTACTTC.

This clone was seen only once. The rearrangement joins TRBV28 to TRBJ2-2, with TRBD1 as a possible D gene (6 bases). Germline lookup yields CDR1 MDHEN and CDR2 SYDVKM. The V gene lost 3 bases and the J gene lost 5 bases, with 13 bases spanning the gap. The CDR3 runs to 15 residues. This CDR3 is CASSFGQGRTGELFF. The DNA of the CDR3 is TGTGCCAGCAGTTTTGGGCAGGGGCGTACCGGGGAGCTGTTTTTT.

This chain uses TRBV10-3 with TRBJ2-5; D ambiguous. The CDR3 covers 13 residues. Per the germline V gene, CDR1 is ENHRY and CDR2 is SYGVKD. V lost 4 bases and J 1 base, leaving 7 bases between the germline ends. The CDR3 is CAISGNSQETQYF. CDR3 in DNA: TGTGCCATCAGTGGGAACAGCCAAGAGACCCAGTACTTC.

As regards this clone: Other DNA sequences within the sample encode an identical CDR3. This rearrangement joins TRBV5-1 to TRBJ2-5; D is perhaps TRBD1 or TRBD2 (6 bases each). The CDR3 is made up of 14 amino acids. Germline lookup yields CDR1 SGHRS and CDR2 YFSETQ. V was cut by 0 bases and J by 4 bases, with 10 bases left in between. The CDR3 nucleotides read TGCGCCAGCAGCTTGGAGGGGGGTAGAGAGACCCAGTACTTC. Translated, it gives CASSLEGGRETQYF.

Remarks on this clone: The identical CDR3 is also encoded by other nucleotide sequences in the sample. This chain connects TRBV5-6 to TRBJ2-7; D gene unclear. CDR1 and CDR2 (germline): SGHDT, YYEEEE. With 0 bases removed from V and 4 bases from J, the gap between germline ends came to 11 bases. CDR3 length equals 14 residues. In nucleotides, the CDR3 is TGTGCCAGCAGCTTGGTGGGCAGAAGATACGAGCAGTACTTC. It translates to CASSLVGRRYEQYF.

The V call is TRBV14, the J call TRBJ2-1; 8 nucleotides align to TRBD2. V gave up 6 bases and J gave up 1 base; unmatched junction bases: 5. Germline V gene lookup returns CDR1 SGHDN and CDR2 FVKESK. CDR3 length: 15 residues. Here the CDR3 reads CASSRIAGSYNEQFF. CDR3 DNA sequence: TGTGCCAGCAGTCGAATAGCGGGATCCTACAATGAGCAGTTCTTC.

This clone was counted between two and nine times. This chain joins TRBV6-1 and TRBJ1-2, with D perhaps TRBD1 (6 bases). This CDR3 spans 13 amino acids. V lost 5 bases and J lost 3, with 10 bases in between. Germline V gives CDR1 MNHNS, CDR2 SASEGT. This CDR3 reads CASSTQGDYGYTF. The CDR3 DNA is TGTGCCAGCAGTACACAGGGAGACTATGGCTACACCTTC.

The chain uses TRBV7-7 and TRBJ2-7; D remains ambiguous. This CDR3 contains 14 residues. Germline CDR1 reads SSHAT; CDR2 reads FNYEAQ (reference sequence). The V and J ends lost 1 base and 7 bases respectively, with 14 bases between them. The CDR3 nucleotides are TGTGCCAGCAGCTTAGATCATGGGGTAGGAGAGCAGTACTTC. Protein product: CASSLDHGVGEQYF.

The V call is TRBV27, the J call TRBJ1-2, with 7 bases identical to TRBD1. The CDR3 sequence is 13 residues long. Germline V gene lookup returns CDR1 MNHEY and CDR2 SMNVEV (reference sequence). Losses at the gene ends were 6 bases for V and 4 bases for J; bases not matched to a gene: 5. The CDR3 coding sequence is TGTGCCAGCAGACCAACAGGGGCCTATGGCTACACCTTC. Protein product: CASRPTGAYGYTF.

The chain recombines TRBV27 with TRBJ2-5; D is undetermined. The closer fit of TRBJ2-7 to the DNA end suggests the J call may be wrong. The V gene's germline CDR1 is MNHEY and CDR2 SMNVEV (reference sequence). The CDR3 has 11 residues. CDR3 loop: CASSLYREQYF. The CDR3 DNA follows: TGTGCCAGCAGTTTATACCGCGAGCAGTACTTC.

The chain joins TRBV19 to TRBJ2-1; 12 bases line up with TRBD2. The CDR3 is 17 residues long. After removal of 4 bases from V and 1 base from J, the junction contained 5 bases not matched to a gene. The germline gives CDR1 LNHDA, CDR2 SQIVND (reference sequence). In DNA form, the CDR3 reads TGTGCCAGTAGTAAAGGACTAGCGGGATCTTCCTACAATGAGCAGTTCTTC. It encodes CASSKGLAGSSYNEQFF.

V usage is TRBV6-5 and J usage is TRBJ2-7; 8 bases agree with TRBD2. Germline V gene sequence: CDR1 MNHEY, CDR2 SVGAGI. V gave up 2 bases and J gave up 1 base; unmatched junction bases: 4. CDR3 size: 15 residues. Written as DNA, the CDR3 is TGTGCCAGCAGTTACACCCAGCGGGAGTCCTACGAGCAGTACTTC. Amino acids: CASSYTQRESYEQYF.

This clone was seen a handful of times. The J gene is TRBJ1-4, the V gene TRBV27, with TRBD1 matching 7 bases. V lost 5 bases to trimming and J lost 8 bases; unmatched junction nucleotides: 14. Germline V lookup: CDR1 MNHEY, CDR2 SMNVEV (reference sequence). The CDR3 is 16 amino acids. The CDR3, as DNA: TGTGCCAGCAGTCAATTCCGCCGGGACAGAGACGAAAAACTGTTTTTT. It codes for CASSQFRRDRDEKLFF.